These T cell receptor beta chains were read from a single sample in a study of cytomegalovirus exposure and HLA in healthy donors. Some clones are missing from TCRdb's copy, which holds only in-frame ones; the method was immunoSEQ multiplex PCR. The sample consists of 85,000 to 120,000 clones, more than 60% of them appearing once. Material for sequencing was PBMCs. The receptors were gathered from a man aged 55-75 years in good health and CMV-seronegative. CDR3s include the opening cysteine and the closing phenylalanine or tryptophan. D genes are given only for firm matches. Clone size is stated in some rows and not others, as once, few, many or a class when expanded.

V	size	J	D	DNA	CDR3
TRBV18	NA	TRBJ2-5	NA	TGTGCCAGCTCACCATCTGCGGAGACCCAGTACTTC	CASSPSAETQYF
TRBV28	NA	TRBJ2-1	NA	TGTGCCAGCAGTTTGGTACAGAAGGCTTTAAATGAGCAGTTCTTC	CASSLVQKALNEQFF
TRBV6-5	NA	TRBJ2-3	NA	TGTGCCAGCAGTACAGGGAGGGGCACAGATACGCAGTATTTT	CASSTGRGTDTQYF
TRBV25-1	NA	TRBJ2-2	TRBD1	TGTGCCAGCAGTGAATTGGGACAGGGGGGCACCGGGGAGCTGTTTTTT	CASSELGQGGTGELFF
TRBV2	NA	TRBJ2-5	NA	TGTGCCAGCAGTGCGGGTTCTCAAGAGACCCAGTACTTC	CASSAGSQETQYF
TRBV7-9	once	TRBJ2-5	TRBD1	TGTGCCAGCAGCTTCGGACAGGGCTTCCAAGAGACCCAGTACTTC	CASSFGQGFQETQYF
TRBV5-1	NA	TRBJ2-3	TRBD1	TGCGCCAGCAGCCCGCAGACAGGGGGCGCGTTGGATACGCAGTATTTT	CASSPQTGGALDTQYF
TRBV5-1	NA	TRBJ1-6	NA	TGCGCCAGCAGCCCGGACAGAGAGAGCTCCTATAATTCCCCCCTCCACTTT	CASSPDRESSYNSPLHF
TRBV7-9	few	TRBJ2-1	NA	TGTGCCAGCAGCTCAGAAAAATACAATGAGCAGTTCTTC	CASSSEKYNEQFF
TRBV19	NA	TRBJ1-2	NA	TGTGCCAGTAGTAGGGGGGGCGCCTATGGCTACACCTTC	CASSRGGAYGYTF
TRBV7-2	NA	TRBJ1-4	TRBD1	TGTGCCAGCGGACAGGGCTCAGAGGAAAAACTGTTTTTT	CASGQGSEEKLFF
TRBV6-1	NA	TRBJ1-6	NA	TGTGCCAGCAGTGATCAACAGGGCTCACCCCTCCACTTT	CASSDQQGSPLHF
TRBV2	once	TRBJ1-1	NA	TGTGCCAGCTTCATCGAGATAAACACTGAAGCTTTCTTT	CASFIEINTEAFF
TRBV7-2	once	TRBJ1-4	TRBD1	TGTGCCAGCAGCTCACAGGGGGTGGTTGAAAAACTGTTTTTT	CASSSQGVVEKLFF
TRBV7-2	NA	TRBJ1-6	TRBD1	TGTGCCAGCAGCCCCCAAGACAGGGGAACATATTCACCCCTCCACTTT	CASSPQDRGTYSPLHF
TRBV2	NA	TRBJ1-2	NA	TGTGCCAGCAGTGAAGCGCGGGATTTATGGGGCTACACCTTC	CASSEARDLWGYTF
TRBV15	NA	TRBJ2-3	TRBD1	TGTGCCACCAGCAGAGCTGGACAGGCCCGCACAGATACGCAGTATTTT	CATSRAGQARTDTQYF
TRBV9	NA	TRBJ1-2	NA	TGTGCCAGCAGCGTAGGAGGGGGTGGCTATGGCTACACCTTC	CASSVGGGGYGYTF
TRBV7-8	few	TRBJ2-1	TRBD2	TGTGCCAGCTCTCCCGGTGGGGGGGTCGGGGAGCAGTTCTTC	CASSPGGGVGEQFF
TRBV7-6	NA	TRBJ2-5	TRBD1	TGTGCCAGCAGCTTGACAGGGGGAATTATCCCCCAGTACTTC	CASSLTGGIIPQYF
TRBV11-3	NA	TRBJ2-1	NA	TGTGCCAGCAGCTCCAGAAGTTACAATGAGCAGTTCTTC	CASSSRSYNEQFF
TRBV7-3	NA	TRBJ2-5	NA	TGTGCCAGCAGCCTGCTGGGGGGGCCCGCGGAGACCCAGTACTTC	CASSLLGGPAETQYF
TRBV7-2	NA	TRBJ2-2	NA	TGTGCCAGCAGCTCCCCCTTCCTCACCGGGGAGCTGTTTTTT	CASSSPFLTGELFF
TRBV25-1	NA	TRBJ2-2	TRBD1	TGTGTCAGCAGTGAGGGGGCGTACCGGGCCGGGGAGCTGTTTTTT	CVSSEGAYRAGELFF
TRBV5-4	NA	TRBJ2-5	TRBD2	TGTGCCAGCAGCTTATCTTTGGGGGGGGAACAAGAGACCCAGCACTTC	CASSLSLGGEQETQHF
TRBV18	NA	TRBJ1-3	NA	TGTGCCAGCTCACCAAGTAGCTCTGGAAACACCATATATTTT	CASSPSSSGNTIYF
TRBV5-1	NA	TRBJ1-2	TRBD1	TGCGCCAGCAGCTTGGGACAGGGGACTCGCTATGGCTACACCTTC	CASSLGQGTRYGYTF
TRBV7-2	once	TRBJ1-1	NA	TGTGCCAGCAGCTCCCTTACAGGGACCACTGAAGCTTTCTTT	CASSSLTGTTEAFF
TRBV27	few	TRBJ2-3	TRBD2	TGTGCCAGCAGTGTAGGGACTAGCGGGGGGGCCGGAGCAGATACGCAGTATTTT	CASSVGTSGGAGADTQYF
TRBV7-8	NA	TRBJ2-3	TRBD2	TGTGCCAGCAGCTTTTCCAGTCTAGCGGGGGGTTCAGATACGCAGTATTTT	CASSFSSLAGGSDTQYF
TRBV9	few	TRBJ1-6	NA	TGTGCCAGCAGCGCCAACGACAGGCCCCGGAATTCACCCCTCCACTTT	CASSANDRPRNSPLHF
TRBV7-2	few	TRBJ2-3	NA	TGTGCCAGCAGCCCAGTCACGGATACGCAGTATTTT	CASSPVTDTQYF
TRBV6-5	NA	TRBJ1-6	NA	TGTGCCAGCAGCGATCGGGGGGGTAATTCACCCCTCCACTTT	CASSDRGGNSPLHF
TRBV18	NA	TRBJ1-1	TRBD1	TGTGCCAGCTCACAGGGGACAGGGGTTACTGAAGCTTTCTTT	CASSQGTGVTEAFF
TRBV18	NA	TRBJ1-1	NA	TGTGCCAGCTCACCGGGGGGGAGCGTCACTGAAGCTTTCTTT	CASSPGGSVTEAFF
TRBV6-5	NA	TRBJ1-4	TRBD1	TGTGCCAGCAGTTACCAACAGGGGGCGACGGGTGAAAAACTGTTTTTT	CASSYQQGATGEKLFF
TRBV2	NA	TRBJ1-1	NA	TGTGCCAGCAGACCCGTGAGTGTGAACACTGAAGCTTTCTTT	CASRPVSVNTEAFF
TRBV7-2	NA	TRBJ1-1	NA	TGTGCCAGCAGCCAGGGGCGCGAAGGGTGGGGTGCTTTCTTT	CASSQGREGWGAFF
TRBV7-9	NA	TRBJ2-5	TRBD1	TGTGCCAGCAGCCCTATGCCGGGACAGGGAAAATGGGAGACCCAGTACTTC	CASSPMPGQGKWETQYF
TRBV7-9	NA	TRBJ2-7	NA	TGTGCCAGCAGACCATGGAGCGGGCCCGGGGGTGTCGGCGTCGAGCAGTACTTC	CASRPWSGPGGVGVEQYF